The present TCR beta chain was sequenced within a study of blood T cell repertoires in COVID-19. Whole-study context: The United States, Italy and Spain were the sources of the acute and convalescent COVID-19 samples. PBMCs, B-cell-depleted T cells, or T cells were the source of the cDNA or gDNA that made up the material.

J gave up 0 bases and V 0 bases, and 5 bases lay outside the gene matches. This CDR3 comprises 17 residues. Looked up from germline, CDR1 is SGHRS and CDR2 is YFSETQ. Sequenced by immunoSEQ multiplex PCR; TCRdb stores in-frame clones only, minus some. The data hold some 320,000 clones, with approximately 87% observed a single time. This chain links TRBV5-1 with TRBJ2-7, with TRBD2 identical over 11 bases. This receptor was obtained from a woman aged 45 to 65 who had recovered from COVID-19. Sequencing was carried out using peripheral blood. CDR3 sequence reads: CASSLGLAGTSSYEQYF. The DNA of the CDR3 is TGCGCCAGCAGCTTGGGACTAGCGGGGACCAGCTCCTACGAGCAGTACTTC. Full variable domain (missing parts from reference TRBV5-1 and TRBJ2-7): KAGVTQTPRYLIKTRGQQVTLSCSPISGHRSVSWYQQTPGQGLQFLFEYFSETQRNKGNFPGRFSGRQFSNSRSEMNVSTLELGDSALYLCASSLGLAGTSSYEQYFGPGTRLTVT.